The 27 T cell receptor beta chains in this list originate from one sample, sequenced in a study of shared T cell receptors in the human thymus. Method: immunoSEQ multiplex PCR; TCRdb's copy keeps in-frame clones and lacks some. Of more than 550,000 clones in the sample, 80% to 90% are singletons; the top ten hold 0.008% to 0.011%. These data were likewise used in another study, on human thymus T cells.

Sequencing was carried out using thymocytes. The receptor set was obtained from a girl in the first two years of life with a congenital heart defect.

The CDR3 reads CASSPGEGYEQYF. The CDR3 nucleotides read TGTGCCAGCAGCCCAGGGGAAGGGTACGAGCAGTACTTC. The V and J genes are TRBV9 and TRBJ2-7, with D perhaps TRBD1 (6 bases). This CDR3 spans 13 amino acids. Trimming shortened V by 4 bases and J by 4 bases, and 12 bases separated the two germline ends. Per the germline V gene, CDR1 is SGDLS and CDR2 is YYNGEE.

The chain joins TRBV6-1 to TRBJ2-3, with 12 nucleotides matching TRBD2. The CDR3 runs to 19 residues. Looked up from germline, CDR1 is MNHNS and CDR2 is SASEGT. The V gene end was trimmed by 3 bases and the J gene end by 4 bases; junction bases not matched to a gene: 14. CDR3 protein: CASSEDRLAGANRADTQYF. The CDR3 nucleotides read TGTGCCAGCAGTGAGGATAGACTAGCGGGGGCCAACCGAGCAGATACGCAGTATTTT.

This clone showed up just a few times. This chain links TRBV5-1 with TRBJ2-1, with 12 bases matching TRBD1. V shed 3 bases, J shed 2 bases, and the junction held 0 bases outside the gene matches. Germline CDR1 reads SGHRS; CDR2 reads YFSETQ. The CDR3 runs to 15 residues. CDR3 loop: CASSWDRGPYNEQFF. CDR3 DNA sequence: TGCGCCAGCAGCTGGGACAGGGGGCCCTACAATGAGCAGTTCTTC.

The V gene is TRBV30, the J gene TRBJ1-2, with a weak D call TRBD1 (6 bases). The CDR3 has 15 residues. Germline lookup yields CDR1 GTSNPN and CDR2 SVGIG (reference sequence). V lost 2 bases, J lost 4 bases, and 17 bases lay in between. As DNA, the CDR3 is TGTGCCTGGAGTTTTGCAGGGGCCCGAGGCTATGGCTACACCTTC. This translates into CAWSFAGARGYGYTF.

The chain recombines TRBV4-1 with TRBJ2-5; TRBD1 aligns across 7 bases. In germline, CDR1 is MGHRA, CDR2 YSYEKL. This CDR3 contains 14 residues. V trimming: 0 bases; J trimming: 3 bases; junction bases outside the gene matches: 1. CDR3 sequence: CASSQEGTEETQYF. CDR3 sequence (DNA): TGCGCCAGCAGCCAAGAAGGGACAGAAGAGACCCAGTACTTC.

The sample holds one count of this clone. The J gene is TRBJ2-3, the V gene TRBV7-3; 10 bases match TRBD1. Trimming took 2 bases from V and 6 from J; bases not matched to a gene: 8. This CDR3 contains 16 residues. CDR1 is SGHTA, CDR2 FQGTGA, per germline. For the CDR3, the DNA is TGTGCCAGCAGCTTACCCGGGACAGGGGTGAATGATACGCAGTATTTT. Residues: CASSLPGTGVNDTQYF.

The CDR3 loop is CASLGVMERGTSYEQYF. DNA for the CDR3: TGTGCCAGCCTGGGGGTCATGGAGCGGGGGACCAGCTACGAGCAGTACTTC. The rearrangement joins TRBV2 to TRBJ2-7; 8 bases are shared with TRBD2. Germline CDR1 reads SNHLY; CDR2 reads FYNNEI. This CDR3 region has 17 residues. The trim removed 8 bases at V and 3 bases at J, leaving 18 bases unmatched.

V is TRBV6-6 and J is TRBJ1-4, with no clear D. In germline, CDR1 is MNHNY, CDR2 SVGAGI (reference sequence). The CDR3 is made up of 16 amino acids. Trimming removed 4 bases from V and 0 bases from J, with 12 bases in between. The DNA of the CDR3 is TGTGCCAGCAGTTCCCCCAGGACTGCAACTAATGAAAAACTGTTTTTT. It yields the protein CASSSPRTATNEKLFF.

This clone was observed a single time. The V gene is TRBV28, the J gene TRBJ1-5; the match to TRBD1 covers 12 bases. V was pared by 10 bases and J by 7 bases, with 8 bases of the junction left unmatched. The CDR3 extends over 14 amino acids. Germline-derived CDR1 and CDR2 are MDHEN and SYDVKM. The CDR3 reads CATTGTGGRQPQHF. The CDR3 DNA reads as TGTGCCACAACCGGGACAGGGGGCCGGCAGCCCCAGCATTTT. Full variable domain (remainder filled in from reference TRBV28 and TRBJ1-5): DVKVTQSSRYLVKRTGEKVFLECVQDMDHENMFWYRQDPGLGLRLIYFSYDVKMKEKGDIPEGYSVSREKKERFSLILESASTNQTSMYLCATTGTGGRQPQHFGDGTRLSIL.

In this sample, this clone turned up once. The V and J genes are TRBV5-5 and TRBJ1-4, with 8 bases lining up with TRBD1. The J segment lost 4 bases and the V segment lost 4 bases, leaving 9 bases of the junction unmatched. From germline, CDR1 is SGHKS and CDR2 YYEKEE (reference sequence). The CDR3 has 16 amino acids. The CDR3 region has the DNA TGTGCCAGCAGCCCAGCAGGGGGCGCCGATAATGAAAAACTGTTTTTT. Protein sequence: CASSPAGGADNEKLFF.

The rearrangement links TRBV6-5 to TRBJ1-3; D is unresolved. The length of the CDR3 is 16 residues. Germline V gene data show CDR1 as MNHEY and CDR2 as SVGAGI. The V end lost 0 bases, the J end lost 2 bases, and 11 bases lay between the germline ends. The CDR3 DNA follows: TGTGCCAGCAGTTACTCGGTTGTCACAGCTGGAAACACCATATATTTT. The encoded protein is CASSYSVVTAGNTIYF.

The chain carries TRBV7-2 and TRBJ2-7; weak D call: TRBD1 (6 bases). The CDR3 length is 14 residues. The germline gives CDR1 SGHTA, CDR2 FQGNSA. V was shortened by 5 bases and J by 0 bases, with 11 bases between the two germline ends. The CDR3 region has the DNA TGTGCCAGCAGCCCGGGACAAAGCTCCTACGAGCAGTACTTC. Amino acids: CASSPGQSSYEQYF.

This chain's CDR3 is CASRRRPETQYF. Here the CDR3 DNA reads TGCGCCAGCAGAAGGAGGCCAGAGACCCAGTACTTC. This rearrangement joins TRBV10-2 to TRBJ2-5, with TRBD2 as a possible D gene (5 bases). The CDR3 is 12 residues long. V lost 6 bases and J lost 4, with 9 bases in between. Germline V gene sequence: CDR1 WSHSY, CDR2 SAAADI.

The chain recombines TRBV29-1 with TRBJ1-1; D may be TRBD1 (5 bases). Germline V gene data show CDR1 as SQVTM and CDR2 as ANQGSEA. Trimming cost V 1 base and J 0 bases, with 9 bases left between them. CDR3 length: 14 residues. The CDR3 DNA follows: TGCAGCGTTGAAGTCGGGGGGATGAACACTGAAGCTTTCTTT. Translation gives CSVEVGGMNTEAFF.

Here the CDR3 reads CASSHNDISPDTQYF. In nucleotides, the CDR3 is TGCGCCAGCAGCCACAACGACATATCCCCAGATACGCAGTATTTT. This chain links TRBV5-1 with TRBJ2-3; D not certain. The germline CDR1 and CDR2 sequences are SGHRS and YFSETQ. Deletions cut 4 bases from V and 4 bases from J, with 16 bases between. The length of the CDR3 is 15 residues.

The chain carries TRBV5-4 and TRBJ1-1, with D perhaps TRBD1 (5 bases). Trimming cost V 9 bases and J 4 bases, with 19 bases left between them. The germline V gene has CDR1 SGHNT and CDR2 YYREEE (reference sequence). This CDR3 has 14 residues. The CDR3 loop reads CAISYRSSITEAFF. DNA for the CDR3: TGTGCCATTTCATACAGGAGCTCGATCACTGAAGCTTTCTTT.

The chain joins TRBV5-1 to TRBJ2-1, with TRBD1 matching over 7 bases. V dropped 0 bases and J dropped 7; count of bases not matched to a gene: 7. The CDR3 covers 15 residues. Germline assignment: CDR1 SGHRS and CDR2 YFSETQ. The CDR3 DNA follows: TGCGCCAGCAGCTTGGATGGGACAGAGTTGAATGAGCAGTTCTTC. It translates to CASSLDGTELNEQFF.

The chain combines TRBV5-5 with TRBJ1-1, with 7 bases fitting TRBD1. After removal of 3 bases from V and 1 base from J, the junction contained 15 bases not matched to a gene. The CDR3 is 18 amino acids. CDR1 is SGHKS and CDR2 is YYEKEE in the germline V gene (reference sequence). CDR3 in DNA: TGTGCCAGCAGCTCCTGCGCAGGGACAGTCGGGACGAACACTGAAGCTTTCTTT. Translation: CASSSCAGTVGTNTEAFF.

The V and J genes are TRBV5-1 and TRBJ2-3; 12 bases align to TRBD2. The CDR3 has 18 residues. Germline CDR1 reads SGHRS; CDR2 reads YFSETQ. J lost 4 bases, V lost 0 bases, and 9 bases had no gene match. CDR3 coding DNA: TGCGCCAGCAGCTTGGGAGGGGTCACTAGCGGGGGGCCAGATACGCAGTATTTT. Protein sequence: CASSLGGVTSGGPDTQYF.

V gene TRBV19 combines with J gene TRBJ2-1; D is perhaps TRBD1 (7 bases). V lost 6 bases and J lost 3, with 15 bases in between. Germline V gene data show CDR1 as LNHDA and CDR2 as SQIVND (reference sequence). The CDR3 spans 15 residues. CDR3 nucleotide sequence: TGTGCCAGTAGGAAGGGTCAGGGGGGCTACAATGAGCAGTTCTTC. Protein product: CASRKGQGGYNEQFF.

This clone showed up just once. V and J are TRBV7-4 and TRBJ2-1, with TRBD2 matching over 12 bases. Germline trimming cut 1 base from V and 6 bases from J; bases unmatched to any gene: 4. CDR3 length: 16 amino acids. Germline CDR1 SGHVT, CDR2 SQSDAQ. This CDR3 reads CASSLVASGGANEQFF. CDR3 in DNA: TGTGCCAGCAGCTTAGTTGCTAGCGGGGGGGCCAATGAGCAGTTCTTC.

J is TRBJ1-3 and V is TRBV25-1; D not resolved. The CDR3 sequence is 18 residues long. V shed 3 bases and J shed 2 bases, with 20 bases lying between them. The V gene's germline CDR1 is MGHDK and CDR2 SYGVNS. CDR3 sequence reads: CASSDTSGALLPGNTIYF. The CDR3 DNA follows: TGTGCCAGCAGTGATACTTCCGGAGCCCTTCTTCCTGGAAACACCATATATTTT.

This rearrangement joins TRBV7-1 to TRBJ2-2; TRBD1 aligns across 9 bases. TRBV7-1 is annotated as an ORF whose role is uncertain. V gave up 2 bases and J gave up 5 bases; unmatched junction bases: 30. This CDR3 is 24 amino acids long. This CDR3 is CASSSIKRDRENRGRGFATGELFF. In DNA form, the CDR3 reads TGTGCCAGCAGCTCAATCAAACGGGACAGGGAAAACCGGGGACGGGGTTTCGCTACCGGGGAGCTGTTTTTT.

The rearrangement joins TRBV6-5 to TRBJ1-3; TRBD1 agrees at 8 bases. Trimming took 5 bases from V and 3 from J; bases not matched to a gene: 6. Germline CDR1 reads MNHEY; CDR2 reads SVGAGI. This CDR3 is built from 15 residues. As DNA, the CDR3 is TGTGCCAGCAGTCTTACAGGGGGTTGTGGAAACACCATATATTTT. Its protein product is CASSLTGGCGNTIYF.

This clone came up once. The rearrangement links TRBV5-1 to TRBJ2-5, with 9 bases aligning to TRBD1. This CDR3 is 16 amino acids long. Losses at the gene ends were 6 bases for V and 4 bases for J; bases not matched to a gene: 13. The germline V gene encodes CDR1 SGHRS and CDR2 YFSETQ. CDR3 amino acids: CASTTKPGQGIETQYF. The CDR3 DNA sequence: TGCGCCAGCACTACAAAACCGGGACAGGGAATAGAGACCCAGTACTTC.

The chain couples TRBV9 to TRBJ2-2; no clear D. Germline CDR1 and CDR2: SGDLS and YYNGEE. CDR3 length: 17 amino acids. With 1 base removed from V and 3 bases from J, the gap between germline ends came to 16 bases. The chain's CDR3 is CASSVRIWAPHTGELFF. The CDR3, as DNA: TGTGCCAGCAGCGTAAGGATTTGGGCTCCTCACACCGGGGAGCTGTTTTTT.

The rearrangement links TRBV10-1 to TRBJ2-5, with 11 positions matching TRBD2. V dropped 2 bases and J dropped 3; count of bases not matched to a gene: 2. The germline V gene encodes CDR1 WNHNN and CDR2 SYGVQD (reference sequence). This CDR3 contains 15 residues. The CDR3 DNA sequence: TGCGCCAGCAGTGAGACTAGCGGGGGTAAAGAGACCCAGTACTTC. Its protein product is CASSETSGGKETQYF.